These T cell receptor beta chains were read from a single sample in a study of PD-L1 blockade in urothelial cancer. The assay was immunoSEQ multiplex PCR, and TCRdb's table has in-frame clones only and misses some. The sample shows just over 40,000 clones, approximately 84% of them seen only once. This material consisted of PBMCs, taken around atezolizumab (anti-PD-L1) treatment. The receptors stem from a man in his sixties or seventies with urothelial cancer. Each CDR3 is given with its conserved first and last residue. A D gene is named only where the DNA matches it firmly. Size tells how often a clone was seen (once, few, many) or the class of an expanded clone, and some rows leave it out.

J,D,size,V,DNA,CDR3
TRBJ2-3,TRBD2,once,TRBV6-5,TGTGCCAGCAGTTACTCGATCGGGGAGGGCCCAGATACGCAGTATTTT,CASSYSIGEGPDTQYF
TRBJ2-1,TRBD2,.,TRBV6-1,TGTGCCAGCAGTGGGCCTGGGGGGGGTGATTGGGATGAGCAGTTCTTC,CASSGPGGGDWDEQFF
TRBJ2-6,.,few,TRBV2,TGTGCCAGCAGATTACAGGGTGACTCTGGGGCCAACGTCCTGACTTTC,CASRLQGDSGANVLTF
TRBJ2-3,.,.,TRBV9,TGTGCCAGCAGCGTAGATATAGATACGCAGTATTTT,CASSVDIDTQYF
TRBJ2-3,TRBD1,.,TRBV7-3,TGTGCCAGCAGCCCTCAAACAGGGGGATTCACAGATACGCAGTATTTT,CASSPQTGGFTDTQYF
TRBJ2-1,TRBD2,.,TRBV5-1,TGCGCCAGCAGCACCACTAGCGGGAGAAGAAATGAGCAGTTCTTC,CASSTTSGRRNEQFF
TRBJ2-3,.,.,TRBV6-6,TGTGCCAGCAGCCTAGGACTGCAGACAGATACGCAGTATTTT,CASSLGLQTDTQYF
TRBJ2-3,TRBD2,once,TRBV2,TGTGCCAGCAGTGAAGGTAGCGGGAGTGCAGATACGCAGTATTTT,CASSEGSGSADTQYF
TRBJ2-7,.,.,TRBV29-1,TGCAGCGCCGGACCGGGACTCAACCCCTACGAGCAGTACTTC,CSAGPGLNPYEQYF
TRBJ2-1,TRBD2,.,TRBV9,TGTGCCAGCAGCTGGACTAGCGGAAGTTACAATGAGCAGTTCTTC,CASSWTSGSYNEQFF
TRBJ2-3,.,.,TRBV11-2,TGTGCCAGCAGCTTAGAAGGAGCTATAGACACAGATACGCAGTATTTT,CASSLEGAIDTDTQYF
TRBJ2-1,TRBD2,.,TRBV5-1,TGCGCCAGCAGCCGGGGACTAGCGGGAGGCGAGGTCTTC,CASSRGLAGGEVF
TRBJ2-1,TRBD2,.,TRBV30,TGTGCCTGGAGTAGAATTAGCGGGAGGGCCGTCAATGAGCAGTTCTTC,CAWSRISGRAVNEQFF
TRBJ2-2,TRBD2,.,TRBV5-4,TGTGCCAGCAGCTCCGGGACTAGCGGGAAAGGTGGGGAGCTGTTTTTT,CASSSGTSGKGGELFF
TRBJ2-7,TRBD1,.,TRBV6-1,TGTGCCAGCAGTGAACAAGGACAGGTCGGTTACGAGCAGTACTTC,CASSEQGQVGYEQYF
TRBJ2-3,.,few,TRBV19,TGTGCCAGTAGTCTATCCGTGGATACGCAGTATTTT,CASSLSVDTQYF
TRBJ2-7,.,few,TRBV5-5,TGTGCCAGCAGCTTGGGACAGAACTACGAGCAGTACTTC,CASSLGQNYEQYF
TRBJ2-7,TRBD1,once,TRBV6-5,TGTGCCAGCAGTTACTCGTACGACAGGGCATCGCGCGAGCAGTACTTC,CASSYSYDRASREQYF
TRBJ1-4,TRBD1,.,TRBV19,TGTGCCAGTAGTCGCCGACAGGGGGCGCGGACTAATGAAAAACTGTTTTTT,CASSRRQGARTNEKLFF
TRBJ1-1,TRBD1,once,TRBV29-1,TGCAGCGTTGAAGCAGGGGGGAACACTGAAGCTTTCTTT,CSVEAGGNTEAFF
TRBJ2-7,.,.,TRBV23-1,TGCGCCAGCAGTCAATCGAGCAGGTCCGGGAACTACGAGCAGTACTTC,CASSQSSRSGNYEQYF
TRBJ2-7,TRBD2,.,TRBV27,TGTGCCAGCTCCCGTCGGGGGGACGGGTCCTACGAGCAGTACTTC,CASSRRGDGSYEQYF
TRBJ2-7,.,.,TRBV15,TGTGCCACCAGCAGAGATCCGGCCTACGAGCAGTACTTC,CATSRDPAYEQYF
TRBJ2-2,.,few,TRBV4-2,TGTGCCAGCAGGATTCAGGGTAGTGCCACCGGGGAGCTGTTTTTT,CASRIQGSATGELFF
TRBJ2-1,TRBD2,.,TRBV7-3,TGTGCCAGCAGTCTGGCGGGGGGATACAATGAGCAGTTCTTC,CASSLAGGYNEQFF
TRBJ2-7,.,.,TRBV5-1,TGCGCCAGCAGCTTGTCGCAGGGCCGGTACGAGCAGTACTTC,CASSLSQGRYEQYF
TRBJ1-3,TRBD1,.,TRBV10-1,TGCGCCAGCAGTGAGTCGACGGACAGGCCTGGAAACACCATATATTTT,CASSESTDRPGNTIYF
TRBJ2-1,TRBD2,.,TRBV30,TGTGCCTGGAGTGTCGGACTAGCGGGGATGGGAAGTTCCTACAATGAGCAGTTCTTC,CAWSVGLAGMGSSYNEQFF
TRBJ2-7,TRBD1,.,TRBV9,TGTGCCAGCAGCGTAGGAGGGACAGTCGACTACGAGCAGTACTTC,CASSVGGTVDYEQYF
TRBJ2-1,TRBD1,.,TRBV29-1,TGCAGCGTCGTGACAGGGGCCTACAATGAGCAGTTCTTC,CSVVTGAYNEQFF
TRBJ1-1,.,few,TRBV2,TGTGCCAGCAGTTTTAACAGGGACCTTGATAAGCTTTTCTTT,CASSFNRDLDKLFF
TRBJ2-1,TRBD1,.,TRBV28,TGTGCCAGCAAGACAGGGGGGCGTAATGAGCAGTTCTTC,CASKTGGRNEQFF
TRBJ2-7,TRBD2,.,TRBV5-1,TGCGCCAGCAGCCCGGGACTAGCGGGAGGGCCTCCCTACGAGCAGTACTTC,CASSPGLAGGPPYEQYF
TRBJ2-7,.,.,TRBV25-1,TGTGCCAGCAGTGTGGTTAGCGACGAGCAGTACTTC,CASSVVSDEQYF
TRBJ2-7,TRBD2,.,TRBV5-1,TGCGCCAGCAGCTGGGTTACCGGGACTAGCGGGAGGAACGAGCAGTACTTC,CASSWVTGTSGRNEQYF
TRBJ1-5,.,medium-sized,TRBV2,TGTGCCAGCAGCTGGACAAATCAGCCCCAGCATTTT,CASSWTNQPQHF
TRBJ2-3,.,.,TRBV5-4,TGTGCCAGCAGCTTGTGGGAGGTCCGCACAGATACGCAGTATTTT,CASSLWEVRTDTQYF
TRBJ2-1,TRBD2,.,TRBV14,TGTGCCAGCAGCCCACCCTTGGGACTAGCGGGACCAGAGCAGTTCTTC,CASSPPLGLAGPEQFF
TRBJ1-3,TRBD1,.,TRBV19,TGTGCCAGTAGTACTGACGGACAGGGCTACGGAAACACCATATATTTT,CASSTDGQGYGNTIYF
TRBJ2-5,.,.,TRBV2,TGTGCCAGCAGCTACCAAGAGACCCAGTACTTC,CASSYQETQYF
TRBJ1-2,.,.,TRBV14,TGTGCCAGCAGCCAAGATAGGGGCTATGGCTACACCTTC,CASSQDRGYGYTF
TRBJ1-1,.,.,TRBV4-1,TGCGCCAGCAGCCAAGATTATATACGGGGAGCTTTCTTT,CASSQDYIRGAFF
TRBJ2-7,TRBD1,.,TRBV6-5,TGTGCCAGCAGTTACCTTGGACAGGGCTACGAGCAGTACTTC,CASSYLGQGYEQYF
TRBJ2-5,TRBD2,.,TRBV5-1,TGCGCCAGCAGCTTGGAAGCGGGGCCCCAAGAGACCCAGTACTTC,CASSLEAGPQETQYF
TRBJ2-7,TRBD2,.,TRBV5-1,TGCGCCAGCGGAAAAACTAGCGGGGCCTCCTACGAGCAGTACTTC,CASGKTSGASYEQYF
TRBJ1-5,.,.,TRBV30,TGTGCCTGGAGTGGCCCGACAGGCAATCAGCCCCAGCATTTT,CAWSGPTGNQPQHF
TRBJ2-6,.,.,TRBV7-8,TGTGCCAGCACCTCCCCAAGAGCCTTCTCTGGGGCCAACGTCCTGACTTTC,CASTSPRAFSGANVLTF
TRBJ2-3,TRBD1,.,TRBV5-1,TGCGCCAGCAGCTTGGTCGGACAGGGAAACACAGATACGCAGTATTTT,CASSLVGQGNTDTQYF
TRBJ1-1,.,few,TRBV30,TGTGCCTGGAGTAAACAGTCGAACACTGAAGCTTTCTTT,CAWSKQSNTEAFF
TRBJ1-5,.,.,TRBV4-1,TGCGCCAGCAGCCAAGAGTTGGGGGGACCCTGGACCCAGCATTTT,CASSQELGGPWTQHF
TRBJ2-5,.,.,TRBV5-6,TGTGCCAGCAGCCCGGACATCTACACGACCCAGTACTTC,CASSPDIYTTQYF
TRBJ1-3,TRBD1,.,TRBV28,TGTGCCAGCAGTCCGCGGACAGGGCCGGGAAACACCATATATTTT,CASSPRTGPGNTIYF
TRBJ1-5,.,.,TRBV15,TGTGCCACAATGAGGGCAAATAGCAATCAGCCCCAGCATTTT,CATMRANSNQPQHF
TRBJ2-1,.,.,TRBV4-2,TGTGCCAGCAGCCAAACGGGAGAGCAGTTCTTC,CASSQTGEQFF
TRBJ2-1,TRBD2,.,TRBV6-5,TGTGCCAGCTCCCGGGGAGGGACCTACAATGAGCAGTTCTTC,CASSRGGTYNEQFF